This TCR beta chain appears in the sequencing data of a study of vaccination and CD4 T cells after COVID-19. Study-level information: Overlapping peptides of the spike proteins of SARS-CoV-2, HCoV-NL63, HCoV-OC43 and HCoV-229E were used for cell stimulation. Overall study results and limits: With convalescent patients, a median roughly 87% of reactive clones emerged solely after vaccination.

V was clipped by 5 bases and J by 8 bases, with 18 bases between them. CDR1 is MNHEY, CDR2 SVGEGT, per germline. This CDR3 is built from 14 residues. Scientists ran DNA taken from cultured CD4+ T cells through the Oncomine TCR Beta short-read assay for sequencing. TCRdb processed the PCR reads anew with MiXCR; each CDR3 protein has one entry. The sample gives around 19,000 distinct CDR3 sequences, 45% to 65% of which show up once; approximately 5.9% is in the top ten. As for treatment: approximately 10-day PBMC culture with coronavirus spike peptide pools or control peptides (ViraFEST assay). This clonotype was seen a few times. Its target is not known.

The sample consisted of CD4+ T cells from blood, cultured in vitro. The receptor's source is a human donor who had recovered from COVID-19. The chain joins TRBV6-2 or TRBV6-3 to TRBJ1-2; D might be TRBD1 (6 bases). CDR3 sequence (DNA): TGTGCCAGCAGTCGGCAGGGGCGCCGCGACGGCTACACCTTC. This sequence encodes CASSRQGRRDGYTF.